A selection of T cell receptor beta chains follows, all from one sample in a study of blood T cell repertoires in COVID-19. The assay was immunoSEQ multiplex PCR, and TCRdb's table has in-frame clones only and misses some. The profile covers over 150,000 clones, with approximately 90% appearing a single time and around 1.9% taken by the ten largest. The source material was peripheral blood. Receptors were obtained from a man aged 18 to 35 who had recovered from COVID-19. The CDR3 runs from the conserved cysteine through the conserved F or W. Fields, in order: clone size, V gene, CDR3 length, J gene, D gene, CDR3 protein, CDR3 DNA. The D gene is left open where the match is weak. Only some rows state a clone size, as once, few, many or a class for expanded clones.

clone_size: NA; v_call: TRBV7-2; cdr3_length: 16; j_call: TRBJ1-2; d_call: TRBD1; cdr3_aa: CASSPSRDRVIYGYTF; cdr3_nt: TGTGCCAGCAGCCCTTCCCGGGACAGGGTGATCTATGGCTACACCTTC
clone_size: NA; v_call: TRBV6-1; cdr3_length: 15; j_call: TRBJ1-2; d_call: NA; cdr3_aa: CASSDQSQGSYGYTF; cdr3_nt: TGTGCCAGCAGTGACCAGAGCCAGGGGAGCTATGGCTACACCTTC
clone_size: NA; v_call: TRBV10-3; cdr3_length: 14; j_call: TRBJ1-1; d_call: NA; cdr3_aa: CAITQRQAGTEAFF; cdr3_nt: TGTGCCATCACTCAACGACAGGCCGGGACTGAAGCTTTCTTT
clone_size: NA; v_call: TRBV6-2/TRBV6-3; cdr3_length: 13; j_call: TRBJ2-5; d_call: NA; cdr3_aa: CASSYWGEETQYF; cdr3_nt: TGTGCCAGCAGTTACTGGGGAGAAGAGACCCAGTACTTC
clone_size: NA; v_call: TRBV2; cdr3_length: 13; j_call: TRBJ1-1; d_call: NA; cdr3_aa: CASSEAANTEAFF; cdr3_nt: TGTGCCAGCAGTGAGGCGGCGAACACTGAAGCTTTCTTT
clone_size: once; v_call: TRBV5-8; cdr3_length: 14; j_call: TRBJ2-3; d_call: TRBD1; cdr3_aa: CASNRGLGTDTQYF; cdr3_nt: TGTGCCAGCAACAGGGGGCTCGGGACAGATACGCAGTATTTT
clone_size: NA; v_call: TRBV9; cdr3_length: 16; j_call: TRBJ2-2; d_call: NA; cdr3_aa: CASSVETPPNTGELFF; cdr3_nt: TGTGCCAGCAGCGTAGAAACTCCTCCGAACACCGGGGAGCTGTTTTTT
clone_size: few; v_call: TRBV20-1; cdr3_length: 14; j_call: TRBJ1-1; d_call: NA; cdr3_aa: CSASGSRGGTEAFF; cdr3_nt: TGCAGTGCTAGTGGCAGCAGAGGAGGCACTGAAGCTTTCTTT
clone_size: NA; v_call: TRBV12-2; cdr3_length: 19; j_call: TRBJ2-3; d_call: NA; cdr3_aa: CASRPNRGETSGSTDTQYF; cdr3_nt: TGTGCAAGTCGCCCCAACAGGGGAGAAACTAGCGGAAGCACAGATACGCAGTATTTT
clone_size: NA; v_call: TRBV9; cdr3_length: 19; j_call: TRBJ2-4; d_call: TRBD1; cdr3_aa: CASSVGTGSTILAKNIQYF; cdr3_nt: TGTGCCAGCAGCGTAGGGACAGGGAGTACCATTCTAGCCAAAAACATTCAGTACTTC
clone_size: NA; v_call: TRBV7-2; cdr3_length: 11; j_call: TRBJ1-5; d_call: NA; cdr3_aa: CASSADSTQHF; cdr3_nt: TGTGCCAGCAGCGCAGACAGCACCCAGCATTTT
clone_size: NA; v_call: TRBV4-2; cdr3_length: 15; j_call: TRBJ2-3; d_call: NA; cdr3_aa: CASSQSRERSDTQYF; cdr3_nt: TGTGCCAGCAGCCAAAGCCGGGAGAGGTCGGATACGCAGTATTTT
clone_size: NA; v_call: TRBV27; cdr3_length: 14; j_call: TRBJ2-4; d_call: NA; cdr3_aa: CASSFGSRGGIQYF; cdr3_nt: TGTGCCAGCAGTTTTGGGTCAAGGGGTGGCATTCAGTACTTC
clone_size: NA; v_call: TRBV30; cdr3_length: 15; j_call: TRBJ2-1; d_call: TRBD2; cdr3_aa: CAWRRERETYNEQFF; cdr3_nt: TGTGCCTGGAGACGTGAGCGGGAGACCTACAATGAGCAGTTCTTC
clone_size: NA; v_call: TRBV11-2; cdr3_length: 16; j_call: TRBJ1-1; d_call: NA; cdr3_aa: CASSLSAPSGLTEAFF; cdr3_nt: TGTGCCAGCAGCTTATCGGCCCCCTCGGGACTCACTGAAGCTTTCTTT
clone_size: NA; v_call: TRBV7-9; cdr3_length: 13; j_call: TRBJ2-5; d_call: NA; cdr3_aa: CASSPRSQETQYF; cdr3_nt: TGTGCCAGCAGCCCTCGGTCCCAAGAGACCCAGTACTTC
clone_size: NA; v_call: TRBV4-3; cdr3_length: 14; j_call: TRBJ1-1; d_call: NA; cdr3_aa: CASSQVAGNTEAFF; cdr3_nt: TGCGCCAGCAGCCAAGTAGCGGGGAACACTGAAGCTTTCTTT
clone_size: NA; v_call: TRBV29-1; cdr3_length: 13; j_call: TRBJ2-7; d_call: NA; cdr3_aa: CSVDEGNSYEQYF; cdr3_nt: TGCAGCGTTGACGAGGGCAATTCCTACGAGCAGTACTTC
clone_size: few; v_call: TRBV7-9; cdr3_length: 14; j_call: TRBJ2-7; d_call: NA; cdr3_aa: CASSLTGTRDEQYF; cdr3_nt: TGTGCCAGCAGCTTAACAGGGACAAGGGACGAGCAGTACTTC
clone_size: NA; v_call: TRBV5-4; cdr3_length: 15; j_call: TRBJ2-1; d_call: TRBD2; cdr3_aa: CASSLSSGRYNEQFF; cdr3_nt: TGTGCCAGCAGCTTGAGTAGCGGGAGATACAATGAGCAGTTCTTC
clone_size: NA; v_call: TRBV19; cdr3_length: 13; j_call: TRBJ2-7; d_call: TRBD1; cdr3_aa: CASSPGQAYEQYF; cdr3_nt: TGTGCCAGTAGCCCGGGACAGGCCTACGAGCAGTACTTC
clone_size: NA; v_call: TRBV5-1; cdr3_length: 13; j_call: TRBJ2-7; d_call: NA; cdr3_aa: CASSLGQGGQQYF; cdr3_nt: TGCGCCAGCAGCTTGGGGCAGGGAGGTCAGCAGTACTTC
clone_size: NA; v_call: TRBV14; cdr3_length: 15; j_call: TRBJ2-1; d_call: TRBD2; cdr3_aa: CASSQDPLAGQAQFF; cdr3_nt: TGTGCCAGCAGCCAAGATCCACTAGCGGGCCAGGCGCAGTTCTTC
clone_size: NA; v_call: TRBV15; cdr3_length: 15; j_call: TRBJ2-1; d_call: TRBD2; cdr3_aa: CATSSFSGRINEQFF; cdr3_nt: TGTGCCACCAGCAGCTTTAGCGGGAGGATCAATGAGCAGTTCTTC
clone_size: NA; v_call: TRBV7-2; cdr3_length: 17; j_call: TRBJ2-2; d_call: TRBD2; cdr3_aa: CASSLLPSGSNTGELFF; cdr3_nt: TGTGCCAGCAGCTTACTTCCTAGCGGGTCGAACACCGGGGAGCTGTTTTTT
clone_size: NA; v_call: TRBV18; cdr3_length: 17; j_call: TRBJ2-3; d_call: TRBD2; cdr3_aa: CASSPILAGSGTDTQYF; cdr3_nt: TGTGCCAGCTCACCAATCTTAGCGGGATCTGGCACAGATACGCAGTATTTT
clone_size: NA; v_call: TRBV6-5; cdr3_length: 14; j_call: TRBJ2-7; d_call: NA; cdr3_aa: CASSYQARGGEQYF; cdr3_nt: TGTGCCAGCAGTTACCAGGCCAGGGGCGGCGAGCAGTACTTC
clone_size: NA; v_call: TRBV5-6; cdr3_length: 15; j_call: TRBJ1-6; d_call: NA; cdr3_aa: CASSLDRRDNSPLHF; cdr3_nt: TGTGCCAGCAGCTTGGACCGACGGGATAATTCACCCCTCCACTTT
clone_size: NA; v_call: TRBV18; cdr3_length: 15; j_call: TRBJ1-2; d_call: TRBD1; cdr3_aa: CASSPETGMGYGYTF; cdr3_nt: TGTGCCAGCTCACCCGAGACAGGGATGGGCTATGGCTACACCTTC
clone_size: NA; v_call: TRBV28; cdr3_length: 12; j_call: TRBJ1-5; d_call: NA; cdr3_aa: CASTLGGVRWYF; cdr3_nt: TGTGCCAGCACCCTAGGCGGGGTGCGTTGGTATTTT
clone_size: once; v_call: TRBV6-5; cdr3_length: 13; j_call: TRBJ2-7; d_call: NA; cdr3_aa: CASRSPGAYEQYF; cdr3_nt: TGTGCCAGCAGATCGCCGGGGGCCTACGAGCAGTACTTC
clone_size: NA; v_call: TRBV28; cdr3_length: 18; j_call: TRBJ2-7; d_call: TRBD2; cdr3_aa: CASSLTLELAKKDYEQYF; cdr3_nt: TGTGCCAGCAGTTTAACCCTCGAACTAGCGAAAAAGGACTACGAGCAGTACTTC
clone_size: NA; v_call: TRBV7-9; cdr3_length: 15; j_call: TRBJ2-7; d_call: TRBD1; cdr3_aa: CASSSWDRSSYEQYF; cdr3_nt: TGTGCCAGCAGCAGTTGGGACAGGTCCTCCTACGAGCAGTACTTC
clone_size: NA; v_call: TRBV11-3; cdr3_length: 18; j_call: TRBJ2-1; d_call: TRBD2; cdr3_aa: CASSFRTLAGGRYNEQFF; cdr3_nt: TGTGCCAGCAGTTTTAGGACCTTAGCGGGAGGGAGGTACAATGAGCAGTTCTTC
clone_size: NA; v_call: TRBV30; cdr3_length: 14; j_call: TRBJ2-7; d_call: NA; cdr3_aa: CAWSVQAATYEQYF; cdr3_nt: TGTGCCTGGAGTGTACAGGCGGCAACCTACGAGCAGTACTTC